This T cell receptor (beta chain) was captured in a study of tumor-infiltrating lymphocytes in glioblastoma multiforme. Three nested ARM-PCR rounds with V-beta and C-beta primers built TCRB libraries. TCRB-specific cDNA synthesis used approximately 0.52 ug of total RNA. In TCRdb, the multiplex PCR reads were re-called with MiXCR into one record per CDR3 protein. The repertoire consists of 13,000 or so distinct CDR3 sequences, with roughly 67% occurring once and the leading ten covering 25% to 40%. This clonotype turned up a few times. Possible read error: a much larger clone is one base away. The CDR3 has 14 amino acids. Germline assignment: CDR1 SGHNT and CDR2 YYREEE (reference sequence).

V gene TRBV5-4 combines with J gene TRBJ2-1; D is uncertain. The material sequenced was brain tumor tissue. The source of this sequence is a male donor with glioblastoma. The CDR3 sequence: CACSLSQTHNEQFF. The CDR3 DNA follows: TGTGCCTGCAGCCTAAGTCAGACCCACAATGAGCAGTTCTTC.